Listed here are 3 T cell receptor beta chains from one sample, sequenced in a study of cytomegalovirus exposure and HLA in healthy donors. The PCR made use of 60 Vbeta and 13 Jbeta primers. Clones were read by immunoSEQ multiplex PCR, and TCRdb kept only the in-frame ones, dropping some. In total, the table holds approximately 140,000 clones. Sequencing was done on a sample of PBMCs. Receptor source: a woman under 30 in good health and CMV-seronegative.

This sequence joins TRBV5-4 and TRBJ2-5; TRBD1 matches at 7 bases. CDR1 SGHNT and CDR2 YYREEE come from the germline V gene (reference sequence). The CDR3 covers 14 residues. V lost 4 bases to trimming and J lost 2 bases; unmatched junction nucleotides: 5. The CDR3 reads CASSPDRVQETQYF. CDR3 bases: TGTGCCAGCAGCCCCGACAGGGTGCAAGAGACCCAGTACTTC.

The chain carries TRBV4-1 and TRBJ1-2, with TRBD1 identical over 12 bases. The CDR3 is 14 residues long. In germline, CDR1 is MGHRA, CDR2 YSYEKL. After removal of 3 bases from V and 7 bases from J, the junction contained 3 bases not matched to a gene. The CDR3 protein is CASSQGQGAIGYTF. The DNA for the CDR3 is TGCGCCAGCAGCCAGGGACAGGGGGCGATTGGCTACACCTTC.

The rearrangement uses TRBV11-2 and TRBJ1-5, with D unresolved. There are 13 residues in the CDR3. Germline V gives CDR1 SGHAT, CDR2 FQNNGV. Trimming cost V 0 bases and J 6 bases, with 6 bases left between them. CDR3 DNA: TGTGCCAGCAGCTTAGATTTCCGTCAGCCCCAGCATTTT. Encoded protein: CASSLDFRQPQHF.